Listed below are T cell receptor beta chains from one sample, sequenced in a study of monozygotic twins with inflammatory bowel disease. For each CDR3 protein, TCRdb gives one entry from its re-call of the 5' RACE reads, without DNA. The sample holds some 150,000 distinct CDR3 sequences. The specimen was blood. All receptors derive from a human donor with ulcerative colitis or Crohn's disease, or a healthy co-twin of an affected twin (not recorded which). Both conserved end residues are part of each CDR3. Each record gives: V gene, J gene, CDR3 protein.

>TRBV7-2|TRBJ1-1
CASSPNRVLGPEAFF
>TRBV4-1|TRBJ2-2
CASSQALRRSTGELFF
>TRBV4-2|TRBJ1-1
CASSQGQVNTEAFF
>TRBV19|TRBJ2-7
CASSTEQGSPHEQYF
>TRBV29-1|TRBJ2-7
CSVLTGSSYEQYF
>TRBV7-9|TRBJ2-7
CASSLVGGPSYEQYF
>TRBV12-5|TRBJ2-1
CASGLDSQDEQFF
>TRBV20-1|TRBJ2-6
CSAAGSGANVLTF
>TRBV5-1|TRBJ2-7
CASSLGGGVGTHEQYF
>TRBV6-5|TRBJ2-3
CASSYSIGGPMYTQYF
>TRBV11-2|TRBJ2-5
CASSLAAGGQETQYF
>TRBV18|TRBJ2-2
CASSPRTGRWTGELFF
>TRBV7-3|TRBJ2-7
CASSPNHNREQYF
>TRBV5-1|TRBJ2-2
CASREGSGELFF
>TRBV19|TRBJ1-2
CASGAGGDYYGYTF
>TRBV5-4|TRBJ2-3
CASSPGSGTDTQYF
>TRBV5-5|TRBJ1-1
CASSFTVMNTEAFF
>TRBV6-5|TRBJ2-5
CASSYSSSGSPGETQYF
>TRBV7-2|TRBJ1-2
CASSLGPVYGYTF
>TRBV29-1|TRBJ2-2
CSVEGGVNTGELFF
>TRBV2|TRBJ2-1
CASSDSGLTYNEQFF
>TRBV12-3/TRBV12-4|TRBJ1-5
CASSLRYNQPQHF
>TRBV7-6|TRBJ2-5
CASSLADTESQYF
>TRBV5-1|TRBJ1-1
CASSQMDSNTEAFF
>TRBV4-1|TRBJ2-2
CASSQGKDANTGELFF
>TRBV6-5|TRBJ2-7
CASSYYAGTGLTYEQYF
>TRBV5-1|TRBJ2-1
CASSSRLAGDNEQFF
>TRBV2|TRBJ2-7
CASSEGQGSSYEQYF
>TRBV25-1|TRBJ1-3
CASSDWTEGNTIYF
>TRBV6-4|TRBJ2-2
CASSDSETTGELFF
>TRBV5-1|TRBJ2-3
CASSPSGERTDTQYF
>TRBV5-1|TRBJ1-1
CASSGTTGDVTEAFF
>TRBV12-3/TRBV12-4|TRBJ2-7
CASSSGTYEQFF
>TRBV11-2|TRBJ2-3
CASSPGSTDTQYF
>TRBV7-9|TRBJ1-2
CASSPDTLWYGYTF
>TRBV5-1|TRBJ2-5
CASRNRGDGQGETQYF
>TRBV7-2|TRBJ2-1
CASSLVGAAYNEQFF
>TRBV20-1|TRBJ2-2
CSAREPGRAPGELFF
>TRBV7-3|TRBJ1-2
CASSPSSLDDYGYTF
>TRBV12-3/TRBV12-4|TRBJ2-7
CASSSVPFYEQYF
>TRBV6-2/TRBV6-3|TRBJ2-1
CASSPEGIGQFF
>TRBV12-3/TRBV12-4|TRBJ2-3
CASSTTGQGATDTQYF
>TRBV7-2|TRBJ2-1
CASSLGGGRIYNEQFF
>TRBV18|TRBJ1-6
CASSPGYNSPLHF
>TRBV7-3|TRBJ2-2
CASSRLTSQTGELFF
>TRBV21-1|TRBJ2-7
CASSNKRTPADSYEQYF
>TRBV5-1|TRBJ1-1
CASSSNRGPDTEAFF
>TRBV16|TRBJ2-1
CASSQSVGGEQFF
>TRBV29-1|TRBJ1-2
CSSRSEFYGYTF
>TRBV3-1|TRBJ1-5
CASSHSSYNQPQHF
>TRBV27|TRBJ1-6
CASSLSRPPGGRNNSPLHF